This section outlines one T cell receptor (beta chain) sequence together with its context. The CDR3 is 15 residues long. Looked up from germline, CDR1 is MNHEY and CDR2 is SVGEGT. J lost 2 bases, V lost 2 bases, and 6 bases had no gene match. This entry belongs to a study of blood T cell repertoires in COVID-19. Everyone who took part was about 18 to 89 years old, and they came from about two dozen US areas. Recovered status applied to Cohort 3 donors who had two consecutive negative PCRs. It also applied to those with clearance or with symptom resolution. The assay was immunoSEQ multiplex PCR, and TCRdb's table has in-frame clones only and misses some. In the table there are approximately 290,000 clones, around nine tenths of which are singletons.

This chain connects TRBV6-2 or TRBV6-3 to TRBJ2-7, with 7 bases fitting TRBD1. The source material was PBMCs or T cells enriched from blood (not recorded which). The origin of this receptor is a young woman who had recovered from COVID-19. In nucleotides, the CDR3 is TGTGCCAGCAGTTACCCGGCAGGGGGAACCTACGAGCAGTACTTC. Translated: CASSYPAGGTYEQYF.